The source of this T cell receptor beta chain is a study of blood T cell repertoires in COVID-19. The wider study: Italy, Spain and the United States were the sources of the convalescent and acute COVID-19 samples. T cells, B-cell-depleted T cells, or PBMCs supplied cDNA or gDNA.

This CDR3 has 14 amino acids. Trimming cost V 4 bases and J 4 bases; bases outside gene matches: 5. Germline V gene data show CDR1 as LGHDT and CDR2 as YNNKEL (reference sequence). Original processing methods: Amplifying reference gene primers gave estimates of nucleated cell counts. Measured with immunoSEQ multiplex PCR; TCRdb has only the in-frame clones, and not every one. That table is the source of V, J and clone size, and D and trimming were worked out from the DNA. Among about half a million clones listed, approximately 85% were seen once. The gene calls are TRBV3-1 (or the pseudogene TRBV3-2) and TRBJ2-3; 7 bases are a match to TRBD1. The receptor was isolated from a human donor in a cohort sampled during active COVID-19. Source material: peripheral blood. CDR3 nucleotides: TGTGCCAGCAGCCTTAGGGGGCCCCCAGATACGCAGTATTTT. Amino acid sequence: CASSLRGPPDTQYF.